The 7 T cell receptor beta chains in this list originate from one sample, sequenced in a study of patients and donors after allogeneic stem cell transplantation. TCRdb itself ran the RT-PCR reads through MiXCR, one entry per CDR3 protein. The sample gives around 200,000 distinct CDR3 sequences, around two fifths of which show up once; 11% is in the top ten. The sequencing sample was made of blood, either unsorted or a sorted T cell fraction (not recorded which). These receptors were taken from a human donor who was either an allogeneic HSCT recipient or a stem cell or donor lymphocyte infusion donor (not recorded which). It is not recorded whose cells these are; they may come from a transplant donor.

This chain connects TRBV5-1 to TRBJ1-6; 8 bases agree with TRBD1. The CDR3 is made up of 16 amino acids. V was clipped by 0 bases and J by 4 bases; unmatched bases: 3. CDR1 is SGHRS and CDR2 is YFSETQ in the germline V gene. CDR3 loop: CASSLAGQAYNSPLHF. DNA of the CDR3: TGCGCCAGCAGCTTGGCGGGACAGGCATATAATTCACCCCTCCACTTT.

This clonotype turned up a few times. The gene calls are TRBV20-1 and TRBJ2-1; D might be TRBD2 (5 bases). Germline CDR1 DFQATT, CDR2 SNEGSKA (reference sequence). Trimming pared 7 bases from V and 4 bases from J, leaving 17 bases between. CDR3 size: 14 residues. The CDR3 loop is CSEQTTLTYNEQFF. The CDR3 coding sequence is TGCAGTGAGCAGACTACCCTTACTTACAATGAGCAGTTCTTC.

V is TRBV7-2 and J is TRBJ1-2, with 8 bases matching TRBD1. With V trimmed by 0 bases and J by 7 bases, 10 bases remained unmatched. Germline assignment: CDR1 SGHTA and CDR2 FQGNSA. The CDR3 extends over 16 amino acids. Here the CDR3 reads CASSLATAGGYGGYTF. The CDR3 nucleotides read TGTGCCAGCAGCTTAGCGACTGCAGGGGGCTATGGTGGCTACACCTTC.

This chain connects TRBV29-1 to TRBJ2-2; TRBD1 agrees at 7 bases. Germline-derived CDR1 and CDR2 are SQVTM and ANQGSEA. V lost 6 bases to trimming and J lost 7 bases; unmatched junction nucleotides: 5. The CDR3 consists of 12 residues. The CDR3 DNA reads TGCAGCGTCTCCCGGACAGGCGGGGAGCTGTTTTTT. Translating it yields CSVSRTGGELFF.

This clonotype was recorded a few times. The rearrangement joins TRBV5-1 to TRBJ1-1; a possible D gene is TRBD1 (6 bases). The CDR3 totals 16 residues. The germline gives CDR1 SGHRS, CDR2 YFSETQ. V gave up 4 bases and J gave up 1 base, with 17 bases separating them. The DNA of the CDR3 is TGCGCCAGCAGCCTCCCAAGGGGGGATTCGAACACTGAAGCTTTCTTT. Translated, it gives CASSLPRGDSNTEAFF. The variable domain in full, with the rest retrieved from reference TRBV5-1 and TRBJ1-1, is KAGVTQTPRYLIKTRGQQVTLSCSPISGHRSVSWYQQTPGQGLQFLFEYFSETQRNKGNFPGRFSGRQFSNSRSEMNVSTLELGDSALYLCASSLPRGDSNTEAFFGQGTRLTVV.

The chain couples TRBV4-3 to TRBJ1-2; D is uncertain. The CDR3 consists of 16 residues. With 3 bases removed from V and 4 bases from J, the gap between germline ends came to 18 bases. Germline V gene data show CDR1 as LGHNA and CDR2 as YSLEER. CDR3 residues: CASSQARSAVSYGYTF. CDR3 DNA: TGCGCCAGCAGCCAGGCTAGATCGGCGGTATCCTATGGCTACACCTTC.

This clonotype has only a few counts. The CDR3 bases are TGTGCCAGCAGTTTGGGACCCTCAGGGGCAGATACGCAGTATTTT. Translation gives CASSLGPSGADTQYF. The chain recombines TRBV12-3 or TRBV12-4 with TRBJ2-3; D possibly corresponds to TRBD1 (6 bases). The V gene lost 3 bases and the J gene lost 4 bases, with 14 bases spanning the gap. The CDR3 has 15 amino acids.